This T cell receptor beta chain was captured by sequencing in a study of molecular identifiers for immune sequencing clone quantification. Ten or more counts support this clonotype. TCRdb re-called the PCR reads through MiXCR, storing one row per CDR3 protein. In the table there are tens of thousands of distinct CDR3 sequences, about 23% of which are singletons. Trimming removed 0 bases at V and 6 bases at J, with 12 bases between. Germline values: CDR1 MNHEY, CDR2 SVGAGI. There are 14 residues in the CDR3. This clonotype was obtained from a human donor in good health. Some libraries in this study had Jurkat cell RNA spiked in. The chain couples TRBV6-5 to TRBJ2-7, with D tentatively TRBD2 (6 bases). The sequencing input was naive CD8+ T cells from blood, with Jurkat cell RNA spiked in. Subset noted: FACS-sorted CD8+CD4-CCR7+CD45RA+ naive T cells. In DNA form, the CDR3 reads TGTGCCAGCAGTTACTCGGGGGGATTGGGCGAGCAGTACTTC. It codes for CASSYSGGLGEQYF.